The rows below give T cell receptor beta chains drawn from one sample of a study of cytomegalovirus exposure and HLA in healthy donors. Some clones are missing from TCRdb's copy, which holds only in-frame ones; the method was immunoSEQ multiplex PCR. The top ten clones hold around 0.98% of a sample with fewer than 200,000 clones, about nine tenths of them seen once. The sequenced material came from PBMCs. All receptors come from a boy aged 2-9 years in good health and CMV-seronegative. Each CDR3 is given with its conserved first and last residue. A D gene is named only where the DNA matches it firmly. Expanded clones get a size class; other rows say once, few or many, or leave the size out.

TRBJ1-5	TRBV2	.	TRBD1	TGTGCCAGCAGGGACGGGACAGGGGCGAATCAGCCCCAGCATTTT	CASRDGTGANQPQHF
TRBJ1-1	TRBV4-1	few	.	TGCGCCAGCAGCCAAGTTCAGGGGATTCACACTGAAGCTTTCTTT	CASSQVQGIHTEAFF
TRBJ2-7	TRBV18	.	TRBD1	TGTGCCAGCTCATGGGACAGAGAGAGCTACGAGCAGTACTTC	CASSWDRESYEQYF
TRBJ1-5	TRBV28	.	.	TGTGCCAGCAGCTCGTTCTCCCTTTTAAACAATCAGCCCCAGCATTTT	CASSSFSLLNNQPQHF
TRBJ2-2	TRBV10-3	.	.	TGTGCCACTAACCGACAGGACACCGGGGAGCTGTTTTTT	CATNRQDTGELFF
TRBJ2-7	TRBV6-1	.	TRBD1	TGTGCCAGCAGTGAATGGGTCGCGACAGGGGGTTTCTACGAGCAGTACTTC	CASSEWVATGGFYEQYF
TRBJ1-5	TRBV7-9	.	TRBD1	TGTGCCAGCAGCTGGACAGGGGAGGAACAGCCCCAGCATTTT	CASSWTGEEQPQHF
TRBJ1-2	TRBV29-1	.	.	TGCAGCGTGGGGGGACCGAGGCTCTATGGCTACACCTTC	CSVGGPRLYGYTF
TRBJ1-2	TRBV5-4	.	TRBD1	TGTGCCAGCAGTCAGGGACAGGGGAAACTTGGCTACACCTTC	CASSQGQGKLGYTF
TRBJ2-7	TRBV30	.	.	TGTGCCTGGAGTGTGGGGCGGGAATTTAGGTACGAGCAGTACTTC	CAWSVGREFRYEQYF
TRBJ1-2	TRBV9	.	.	TGTGCCAGCAGCTTAGAGGCGGGCCCTGGCTACACCTTC	CASSLEAGPGYTF
TRBJ2-1	TRBV7-2	.	.	TGTGCCAGCAGCGCCAACGGAGGAGCATACAATGAGCAGTTCTTC	CASSANGGAYNEQFF
TRBJ2-5	TRBV6-6	.	TRBD1	TGTGCCAGCAGACAGGGGGCAATGGAGACCCAGTACTTC	CASRQGAMETQYF
TRBJ2-1	TRBV18	once	.	TGTGCCAGCTCACCAGCGACCGGGGAAGCTGAGCAGTTCTTC	CASSPATGEAEQFF
TRBJ1-1	TRBV7-2	.	.	TGTGCCAGCAGCTTATATCAGGGGAACACTGAAGCTTTCTTT	CASSLYQGNTEAFF
TRBJ1-5	TRBV28	.	.	TGTGCCAGCATAACGAGAGGCGGAAGGCAGCCCCAGCATTTT	CASITRGGRQPQHF
TRBJ2-3	TRBV19	.	TRBD2	TGTGCCAGTAGTATAGTGACGGGAGGAGCAGATACGCAGTATTTT	CASSIVTGGADTQYF
TRBJ2-3	TRBV5-6	.	TRBD1	TGTGCCAGCAGCCTGCGGACAGGAGCAGATACGCAGTATTTT	CASSLRTGADTQYF
TRBJ2-5	TRBV18	.	TRBD2	TGTGCCAGCTCACCGGGAACTAGCGCAGAGACCCAGTACTTC	CASSPGTSAETQYF
TRBJ2-5	TRBV5-1	.	.	TGCGCCAGCAGCCAGCAGGGACTTAGAGAGACCCAGTACTTC	CASSQQGLRETQYF
TRBJ2-1	TRBV30	.	TRBD1	TGTGCCTGTTGGGACAGTTACAATGAGCAGTTCTTC	CACWDSYNEQFF
TRBJ2-7	TRBV14	.	.	TGTGCCAGCAGTAGGGGGGGGCTCTCCTACGAGCAGTACTTC	CASSRGGLSYEQYF
TRBJ1-3	TRBV28	.	.	TGTGCCAGCAGTTTCAGGCCCGTCTCTGGAAACACCATATATTTT	CASSFRPVSGNTIYF
TRBJ1-2	TRBV29-1	.	.	TGCAGCGTTGAGGGGACCGGGAGTGGCTACACCTTC	CSVEGTGSGYTF
TRBJ1-5	TRBV27	.	TRBD1	TGTGCCAGCAGTCCCTGGACAGGAGCGAGCAATCAGCCCCAGCATTTT	CASSPWTGASNQPQHF
TRBJ2-4	TRBV10-2	.	TRBD2	TGCGCCAGCAGTGGGACGACTAGCGCCCGAACAAACATTCAGTACTTC	CASSGTTSARTNIQYF
TRBJ2-7	TRBV14	.	TRBD1	TGTGCCAGCAGCCCCAGACGACAGGGGCGAGGGAACGAGCAGTACTTC	CASSPRRQGRGNEQYF
TRBJ2-3	TRBV19	.	TRBD1	TGTGCCAGTAGTCCTCCCTCCTGGGGGACAGGGGTGGCAGATACGCAGTATTTT	CASSPPSWGTGVADTQYF
TRBJ2-1	TRBV27	once	TRBD2	TGTGCCAGCAATCGAGCGGGGGGTCACAATGAGCAGTTCTTC	CASNRAGGHNEQFF
TRBJ2-1	TRBV30	once	TRBD2	TGTGCCTGGAGTCTATTTCTAGCGGGGACTAATGAGCAGTTCTTC	CAWSLFLAGTNEQFF
TRBJ2-7	TRBV10-2	.	.	TGCGCCAGCAGTGACCACGGGGGAACGAGCTCCTACGAGCAGTACTTC	CASSDHGGTSSYEQYF
TRBJ1-3	TRBV2	few	.	TGTGCCAGCAGTGAGACCGGGTTGCTGGACACCATATATTTT	CASSETGLLDTIYF
TRBJ1-1	TRBV27	once	.	TGTGCCAGCAGCGACAGGAACACTGAAGCTTTCTTT	CASSDRNTEAFF
TRBJ2-3	TRBV19	.	.	TGTGCCAGTAGTATAGATCGGGCGGGGACCAGAAAGGGTCCAGATACGCAGTATTTT	CASSIDRAGTRKGPDTQYF
TRBJ2-3	TRBV29-1	.	.	TGCAGCGTCCGGGAACAGTCTAGCACAGATACGCAGTATTTT	CSVREQSSTDTQYF
TRBJ1-3	TRBV28	.	.	TGTGCCAGCAGCCCACACCACTCTGGAAACACCATATATTTT	CASSPHHSGNTIYF
TRBJ1-1	TRBV5-8	.	.	TGTGCCAGCAGCTTGACAGGGAGCGGAAACACTGAAGCTTTCTTT	CASSLTGSGNTEAFF
TRBJ1-4	TRBV5-4	.	.	TGTGCCAGCAGCTTGGAAGGGGGGGCTAATGAAAAACTGTTTTTT	CASSLEGGANEKLFF
TRBJ1-1	TRBV5-1	.	.	TGCGCCAGCAGCTTGGTGGTGGGGGGATTGGGCACTGAAGCTTTCTTT	CASSLVVGGLGTEAFF
TRBJ1-2	TRBV23-1	.	TRBD1	TGCGCCAGCAGTCAACGCGAGACAGGGGGCCCTAACTATGGCTACACCTTC	CASSQRETGGPNYGYTF
TRBJ2-7	TRBV5-5	.	.	TGTGCCAGCAGCCAACCCGCGGGGGCTTCCTACGAGCAGTACTTC	CASSQPAGASYEQYF
TRBJ2-7	TRBV4-1	.	.	TGCGCCGGCAGCCAACGTAACTTGGACAGTTCCGAGCAGTACTTC	CAGSQRNLDSSEQYF
TRBJ1-5	TRBV6-6	.	.	TGTGCCAGCAGTCCCGGACAGCTCAATCAGCCCCAGCATTTT	CASSPGQLNQPQHF
TRBJ2-7	TRBV6-5	.	TRBD2	TGTGCCAGCAGTCCCGGGACTAGCGGAGGGGGGGCGCAGTACTTC	CASSPGTSGGGAQYF
TRBJ2-1	TRBV10-3	.	TRBD1	TGTGCCATCAGTGAAGCCGGGACAGGGAAAAGGAATGAGCAGTTCTTC	CAISEAGTGKRNEQFF
TRBJ2-2	TRBV6-6	.	TRBD2	TGTGCCAGCAGTTACTTGGGACTAGGCACCGGGGAGCTGTTTTTT	CASSYLGLGTGELFF
TRBJ2-7	TRBV19	.	.	TGTGCCAGTAGCCCCCCATCGAGGGAGCAGTACTTC	CASSPPSREQYF
TRBJ2-7	TRBV2	.	.	TGTGCCAGCAGTGTGAATAGCGCGGGGTCCTACGAGCAGTACTTC	CASSVNSAGSYEQYF
TRBJ2-2	TRBV6-1	.	.	TGTGCCAGCAGTTCTACAGGGACCGGGGAGCTGTTTTTT	CASSSTGTGELFF
TRBJ2-7	TRBV7-2	.	.	TGTGCCAGCAGCTCGACCCGTACTCTTCGGACAGTCCCTCGGCAGTACTTC	CASSSTRTLRTVPRQYF
TRBJ1-2	TRBV30	.	.	TGTGCCTGGAGTGTACAACAGGGCCCGTCGGATGGCTACACCTTC	CAWSVQQGPSDGYTF
TRBJ1-1	TRBV27	.	.	TGTGCCAGCAGTTTTACAGCAGGGGTGGGTCCTGAAGCTTTCTTT	CASSFTAGVGPEAFF
TRBJ2-1	TRBV27	.	.	TGTGCCAGCAGTTCATTCGGCGGTTACATCTACAATGAGCAGTTCTTC	CASSSFGGYIYNEQFF